The rows below give T cell receptor beta chains drawn from one sample of a study of cytomegalovirus exposure and HLA in healthy donors. The protocol was immunoSEQ multiplex PCR, while the TCRdb copy is restricted to in-frame clones and leaves out a portion. The sample holds under 150,000 clones, almost 80% seen once. The sample was PBMCs. All receptors come from a woman aged 25 to 39 in good health and CMV-seronegative. CDR3s include the opening cysteine and the closing phenylalanine or tryptophan. The D gene is left open where the match is weak. Rows may omit the clone size; those that give it use once, few, many or a size class.

v_gene: TRBV5-1; abundance: NA; d_gene: NA; j_gene: TRBJ2-5; CDR3nt: TGCGCCAGCAGCTTGGGAGCAGGGGATGTGGAGACCCAGTACTTC; CDR3aa: CASSLGAGDVETQYF
v_gene: TRBV7-2; abundance: NA; d_gene: NA; j_gene: TRBJ1-5; CDR3nt: TGTGCCAGCAGCTTAACCCCAGAGGGACAGCCCCAGCATTTT; CDR3aa: CASSLTPEGQPQHF
v_gene: TRBV5-6; abundance: NA; d_gene: TRBD2; j_gene: TRBJ2-1; CDR3nt: TGTGCCAGCAGGCCGACTAGCGGGGGATACAATGAGCAGTTCTTC; CDR3aa: CASRPTSGGYNEQFF
v_gene: TRBV6-5; abundance: NA; d_gene: TRBD1; j_gene: TRBJ1-3; CDR3nt: TGTGCCAGCAGTCTAGCAGGGGGCTACGGAAACACCATATATTTT; CDR3aa: CASSLAGGYGNTIYF
v_gene: TRBV7-6; abundance: NA; d_gene: TRBD1; j_gene: TRBJ1-6; CDR3nt: TGTGCCAGCAGCCCCGGACAGGGGGTTTCACCCCTCCACTTT; CDR3aa: CASSPGQGVSPLHF
v_gene: TRBV6-1; abundance: NA; d_gene: NA; j_gene: TRBJ2-7; CDR3nt: TGTGCCAGCCCTACCCAGGGAGGGGGCTCCTACGAGCAGTACTTC; CDR3aa: CASPTQGGGSYEQYF
v_gene: TRBV19; abundance: few; d_gene: NA; j_gene: TRBJ1-4; CDR3nt: TGTGCCAGTAGTATCCCAATGAGGGGTAGCGGAGAAAAACTGTTTTTT; CDR3aa: CASSIPMRGSGEKLFF
v_gene: TRBV11-3; abundance: once; d_gene: NA; j_gene: TRBJ2-5; CDR3nt: TGTGCCAGCAGCTTAAATGGGGCTAGTAACCAAGAGACCCAGTACTTC; CDR3aa: CASSLNGASNQETQYF
v_gene: TRBV4-3; abundance: NA; d_gene: TRBD1; j_gene: TRBJ1-6; CDR3nt: TGCGCCAGCAGCCAAGAGCAGGGGGGAAGTTCACCCCTCCACTTT; CDR3aa: CASSQEQGGSSPLHF
v_gene: TRBV19; abundance: NA; d_gene: NA; j_gene: TRBJ2-7; CDR3nt: TGTGCCAGTAGTATAGGGACTGGACTCTACGAGCAGTACTTC; CDR3aa: CASSIGTGLYEQYF
v_gene: TRBV2; abundance: NA; d_gene: TRBD1; j_gene: TRBJ1-6; CDR3nt: TGTGCCAGCAGTCAAGACAGGGGTGGCTCACCCCTCCACTTT; CDR3aa: CASSQDRGGSPLHF
v_gene: TRBV11-2; abundance: once; d_gene: NA; j_gene: TRBJ1-2; CDR3nt: TGTGCCAGCAGCTTAGATGGGGGCGGCTATGGCTACACCTTC; CDR3aa: CASSLDGGGYGYTF
v_gene: TRBV23-1; abundance: NA; d_gene: NA; j_gene: TRBJ1-4; CDR3nt: TGCGCCAGCATAAGGCCCAACGGGGAAAAACTGTTTTTT; CDR3aa: CASIRPNGEKLFF
v_gene: TRBV6-5; abundance: NA; d_gene: NA; j_gene: TRBJ2-3; CDR3nt: TGTGCCAGCAGCAGACTAGGAGAAGATACGCAGTATTTT; CDR3aa: CASSRLGEDTQYF
v_gene: TRBV6-5; abundance: NA; d_gene: NA; j_gene: TRBJ2-3; CDR3nt: TGTGCCAGCAGTTACGCAGGGAGCACAGATACGCAGTATTTT; CDR3aa: CASSYAGSTDTQYF
v_gene: TRBV6-4; abundance: NA; d_gene: NA; j_gene: TRBJ1-2; CDR3nt: TGTGCCAGCAGAGAAACCGACTACGGGGGGTATGGCTACACCTTC; CDR3aa: CASRETDYGGYGYTF
v_gene: TRBV18; abundance: NA; d_gene: NA; j_gene: TRBJ1-1; CDR3nt: TGTGCCAGCTCACCATGGCAGGGGAACACTGAAGCTTTCTTT; CDR3aa: CASSPWQGNTEAFF
v_gene: TRBV7-2; abundance: NA; d_gene: TRBD1; j_gene: TRBJ1-5; CDR3nt: TGTGCCAGCAGCTTACCAGGGACAGGGGTGAATCAGCCCCAGCATTTT; CDR3aa: CASSLPGTGVNQPQHF
v_gene: TRBV5-4; abundance: NA; d_gene: TRBD1; j_gene: TRBJ1-1; CDR3nt: TGTGCCAGCAGCATAAGACAGGGATGGAGCACTGAAGCTTTCTTT; CDR3aa: CASSIRQGWSTEAFF
v_gene: TRBV5-8; abundance: NA; d_gene: NA; j_gene: TRBJ1-3; CDR3nt: TGTGCCAGCAGTCGACGGGGGAACTCTGGAAACACCATATATTTT; CDR3aa: CASSRRGNSGNTIYF
v_gene: TRBV7-9; abundance: NA; d_gene: NA; j_gene: TRBJ2-3; CDR3nt: TGTGCCAGCAGCTTGGAGTTCACAGATACGCAGTATTTT; CDR3aa: CASSLEFTDTQYF